This T cell receptor (beta chain) was sequenced in a study of blood T cells in healthy people across ages. The study's findings and limits: Long-lived donors carried more naive CD4+ cells and greater diversity than aged donors.

About this clonotype itself: The antigen is undetermined.

Primed by a sample-barcoded 5' primer and a J-beta primer mix, a second PCR proceeded for roughly 7 to 12 cycles. MiXCR, run by TCRdb on the 5' RACE reads, gives a single entry per CDR3 protein. The sample has fewer than 950,000 distinct CDR3 sequences, roughly 34% seen once. The CDR3 loop spans 13 amino acids. Trimming shortened V by 1 base and J by 3 bases, and 6 bases separated the two germline ends. Germline assignment: CDR1 LGHDT and CDR2 YNNKEL (reference sequence). The chain recombines TRBV3-1 with TRBJ2-5; D ambiguous. The sample comprised blood. This receptor was taken from a man aged 18 to 29 in good health. This chain's CDR3 is CASSQVDEETQYF. The DNA for the CDR3 is TGTGCCAGCAGCCAAGTCGACGAAGAGACCCAGTACTTC.